The 4 T cell receptor beta chains below come from one sample, sequenced in a study of T-cell reconstitution after alpha-beta-depleted transplantation in children. For TCRbeta, the library was prepared with unique molecular identifiers. TCRdb re-analysed the PCR reads in MiXCR, keeping a single row per CDR3 protein. The data show about 980,000 distinct CDR3 sequences, roughly 29% seen once. The sequenced sample was PBMCs, mostly from graft donor cells, obtained 360 days after TCRalphabeta/CD19-depleted stem cell transplant. All receptors come from a boy less than two years old who had a stem cell transplant for SCID, so the T cells may come from the graft donor.

This clonotype showed up just once. The V and J genes are TRBV7-7 and TRBJ2-1; D could derive from TRBD1 or TRBD2 (5 bases each). V dropped 5 bases and J dropped 10 bases, with 24 bases sitting between them. Germline V gives CDR1 SSHAT, CDR2 FNYEAQ (reference sequence). This CDR3 is 16 amino acids long. This CDR3 is CASSPQRTSPGREQFF. The CDR3 DNA follows: TGTGCCAGCAGCCCCCAGAGGACTTCGCCGGGACGCGAGCAGTTCTTC.

This clonotype was observed a few times. The CDR3 DNA sequence: TGTGCCAGCAGCCTACGCAGGGATACGCAGTATTTT. Translation gives CASSLRRDTQYF. This chain connects TRBV6-2 or TRBV6-3 to TRBJ2-3; D gene unclear. Germline V gene lookup returns CDR1 MNHEY and CDR2 SVGEGT. The V end was cut by 6 bases, the J end by 6 bases, with 10 bases between. The length of the CDR3 is 12 residues.

This clonotype came up a few times. J is TRBJ2-1 and V is TRBV7-9, with D possibly TRBD2 on 6 matching bases. CDR1 and CDR2 (germline): SEHNR, FQNEAQ (reference sequence). The CDR3 is made up of 15 amino acids. V lost 3 bases and J 2 bases, leaving 11 bases between the germline ends. The CDR3 region is CASSFGWGAYNEQFF. The CDR3 nucleotides are TGTGCCAGCAGCTTCGGGTGGGGGGCCTACAATGAGCAGTTCTTC.

The table lists this clonotype with a few counts. The chain recombines TRBV27 with TRBJ1-2; TRBD1 is a possible D gene (6 bases). V lost 0 bases to trimming and J lost 0 bases, with 14 bases between them. CDR1 MNHEY and CDR2 SMNVEV come from the germline V gene (reference sequence). The CDR3 totals 17 residues. CDR3 coding DNA: TGTGCCAGCAGTTTATCAGGGGGGGCTGGAACTAACTATGGCTACACCTTC. Its protein is CASSLSGGAGTNYGYTF.